Described below is a single T cell receptor (beta chain) sequence and its context. The data were obtained in a study of shared clonotypes between healthy human individuals. Partitioning of CD4+ cells yielded a CD45RA+ naive subset and a CD45RA-negative memory subset. Unmatched junction bases numbered 9, after V lost 4 bases and J lost 6 bases. CDR1 is SGHRS and CDR2 is YFSETQ in the germline V gene. The CDR3 is 14 amino acids. Execution of the assay was at deep level. The repertoire was sequenced with immunoSEQ multiplex PCR; TCRdb's copy has only in-frame clones and lacks some. The data contain roughly 1,500,000 clones, about 98% of them singletons.

Sequencing was carried out using naive CD4+ T cells sorted from blood. Stated subset: CD45RA+ positively selected. This TCR came from a man aged 30 to 45 in good health. The rearrangement links TRBV5-1 to TRBJ2-7, with 8 nucleotides matching TRBD1. CDR3 sequence reads: CASSAQPTGGEQYF. DNA for the CDR3: TGCGCCAGCAGCGCACAACCCACAGGGGGCGAGCAGTACTTC.